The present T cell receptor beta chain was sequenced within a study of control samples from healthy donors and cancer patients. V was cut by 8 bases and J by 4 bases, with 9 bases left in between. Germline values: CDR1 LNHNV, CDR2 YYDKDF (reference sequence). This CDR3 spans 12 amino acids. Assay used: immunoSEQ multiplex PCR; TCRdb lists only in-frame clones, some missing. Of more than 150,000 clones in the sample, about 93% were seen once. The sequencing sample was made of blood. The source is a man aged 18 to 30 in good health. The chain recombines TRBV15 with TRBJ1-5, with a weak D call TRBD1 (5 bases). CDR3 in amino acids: CATGWGNQPQHF. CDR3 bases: TGTGCCACCGGGTGGGGGAATCAGCCCCAGCATTTT.